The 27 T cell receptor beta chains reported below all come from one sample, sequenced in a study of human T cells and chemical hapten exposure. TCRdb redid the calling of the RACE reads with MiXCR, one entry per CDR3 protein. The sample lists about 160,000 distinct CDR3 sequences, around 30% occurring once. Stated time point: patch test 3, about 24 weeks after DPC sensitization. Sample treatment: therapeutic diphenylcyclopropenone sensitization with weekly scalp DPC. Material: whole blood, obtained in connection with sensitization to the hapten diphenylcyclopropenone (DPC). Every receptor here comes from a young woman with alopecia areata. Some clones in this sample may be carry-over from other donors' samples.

The CDR3 sequence: CAISDRDSGNTIYF. The CDR3 nucleotides are TGTGCCATCAGTGACCGGGACTCTGGAAACACCATATATTTT. V gene TRBV10-3 combines with J gene TRBJ1-3, with D uncertain. This CDR3 comprises 14 residues. Trimming left V 3 bases short and J 0 bases short, with 6 bases between. The germline V gene has CDR1 ENHRY and CDR2 SYGVKD.

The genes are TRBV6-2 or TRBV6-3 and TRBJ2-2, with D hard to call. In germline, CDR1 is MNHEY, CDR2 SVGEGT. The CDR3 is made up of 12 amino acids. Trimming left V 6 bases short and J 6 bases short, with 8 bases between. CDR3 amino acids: CASRGSAGELFF. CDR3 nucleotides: TGTGCCAGCAGGGGCTCCGCCGGGGAGCTGTTTTTT.

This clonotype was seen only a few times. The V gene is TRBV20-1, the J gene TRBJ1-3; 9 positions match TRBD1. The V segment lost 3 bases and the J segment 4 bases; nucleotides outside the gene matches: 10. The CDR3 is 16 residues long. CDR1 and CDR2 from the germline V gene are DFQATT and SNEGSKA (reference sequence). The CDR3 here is CSASKPPGQGGNTIYF. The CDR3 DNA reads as TGCAGTGCTAGCAAGCCCCCGGGACAGGGCGGAAACACCATATATTTT.

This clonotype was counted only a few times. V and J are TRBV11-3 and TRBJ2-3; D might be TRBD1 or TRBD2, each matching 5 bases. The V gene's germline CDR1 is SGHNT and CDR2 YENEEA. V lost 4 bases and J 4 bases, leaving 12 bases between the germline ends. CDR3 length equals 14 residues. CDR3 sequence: CASSSERGPDTQYF. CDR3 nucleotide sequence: TGTGCCAGCAGCTCAGAGAGGGGCCCAGATACGCAGTATTTT.

The CDR3: CASSSGGVSGNQPQHF. The CDR3 DNA reads as TGTGCCAGCAGTTCCGGGGGGGTATCAGGCAATCAGCCCCAGCATTTT. The chain is built from TRBV4-2 and TRBJ1-5; D perhaps matches TRBD1 (5 bases). Trimming took 6 bases from V and 2 from J, leaving 17 bases between them. Germline V lookup: CDR1 LGHNA, CDR2 YNFKEQ. This CDR3 region has 16 residues.

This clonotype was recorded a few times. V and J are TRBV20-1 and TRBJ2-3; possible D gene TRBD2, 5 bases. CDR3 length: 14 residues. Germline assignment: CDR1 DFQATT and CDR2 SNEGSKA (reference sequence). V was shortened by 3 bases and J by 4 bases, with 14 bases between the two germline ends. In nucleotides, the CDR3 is TGCAGTGCTAGGAGGTCGGGGTTACCAGATACGCAGTATTTT. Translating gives CSARRSGLPDTQYF.

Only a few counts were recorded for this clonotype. The DNA of the CDR3 is TGTGCCACCAGCAGAGAAGGGACAGGGGGGGCCTACGAGCAGTACTTC. This translates into CATSREGTGGAYEQYF. This chain connects TRBV15 to TRBJ2-7; 11 nucleotides agree with TRBD1. The CDR3 extends over 16 amino acids. With 0 bases clipped from V and 2 bases from J, the junction kept 3 bases outside the gene matches. Germline CDR1 and CDR2: LNHNV and YYDKDF (reference sequence).

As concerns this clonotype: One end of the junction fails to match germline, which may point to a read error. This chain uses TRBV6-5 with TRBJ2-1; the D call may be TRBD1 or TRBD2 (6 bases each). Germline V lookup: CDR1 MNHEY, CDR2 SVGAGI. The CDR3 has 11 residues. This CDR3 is CVSRRGIEQFF. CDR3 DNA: TGTGTCAGCAGGAGGGGGATTGAGCAGTTCTTC.

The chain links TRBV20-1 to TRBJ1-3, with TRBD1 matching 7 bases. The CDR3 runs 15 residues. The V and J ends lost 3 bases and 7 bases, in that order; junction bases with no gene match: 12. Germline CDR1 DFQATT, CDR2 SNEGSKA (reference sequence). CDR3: CSARAYLDRDNTIYF. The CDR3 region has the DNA TGCAGTGCTAGGGCTTACCTTGACAGGGATAACACCATATATTTT.

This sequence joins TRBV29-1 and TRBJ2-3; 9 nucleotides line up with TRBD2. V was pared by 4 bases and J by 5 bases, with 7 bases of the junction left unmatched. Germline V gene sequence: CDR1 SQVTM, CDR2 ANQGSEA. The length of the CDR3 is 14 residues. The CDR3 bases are TGCAGCGTTGCTGTGGCGGGAGGGGGAGATACGCAGTATTTT. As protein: CSVAVAGGGDTQYF.

CDR3 DNA: TGTGCCAGCAGCTTGGGGCTAGCAAGTGAGCAGTTCTTC. Translating it yields CASSLGLASEQFF. The chain carries TRBV5-5 and TRBJ2-1; D possibly corresponds to TRBD2 (5 bases). Germline CDR1 reads SGHKS; CDR2 reads YYEKEE (reference sequence). This CDR3 has 13 residues. Deletions cut 0 bases from V and 9 bases from J, with 10 bases between.

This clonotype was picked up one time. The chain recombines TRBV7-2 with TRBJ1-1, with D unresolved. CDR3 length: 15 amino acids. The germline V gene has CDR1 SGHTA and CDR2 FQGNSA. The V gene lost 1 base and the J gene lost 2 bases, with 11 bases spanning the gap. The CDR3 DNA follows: TGTACCAGCAGCTTAGGCAGTAGATCCAACACTGAAGCTTTCTTT. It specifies CTSSLGSRSNTEAFF. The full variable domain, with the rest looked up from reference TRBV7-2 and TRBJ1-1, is GAGVSQSPSNKVTEKGKDVELRCDPISGHTALYWYRQSLGQGLEFLIYFQGNSAPDKSGLPSDRFSAERTGGSVSTLTIQRTQQEDSAVYLCTSSLGSRSNTEAFFGQGTRLTVV.

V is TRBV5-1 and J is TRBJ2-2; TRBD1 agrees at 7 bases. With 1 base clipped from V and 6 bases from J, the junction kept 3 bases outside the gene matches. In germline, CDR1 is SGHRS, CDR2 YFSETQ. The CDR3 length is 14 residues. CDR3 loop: CASSLTGAPGELFF. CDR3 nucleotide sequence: TGCGCCAGCAGCTTGACAGGGGCCCCCGGGGAGCTGTTTTTT.

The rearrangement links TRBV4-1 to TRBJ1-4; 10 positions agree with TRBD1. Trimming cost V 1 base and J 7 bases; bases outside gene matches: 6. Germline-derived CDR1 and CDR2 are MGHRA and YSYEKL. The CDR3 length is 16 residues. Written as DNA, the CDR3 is TGCGCCAGCAGCCAAGGACAGGGGGCATCTGGTGAAAAACTGTTTTTT. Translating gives CASSQGQGASGEKLFF.

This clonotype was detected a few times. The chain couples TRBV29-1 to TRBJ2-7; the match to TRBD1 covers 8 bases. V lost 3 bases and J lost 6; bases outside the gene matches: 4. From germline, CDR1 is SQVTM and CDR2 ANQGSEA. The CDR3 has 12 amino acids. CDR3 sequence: CSVDRGLGEQYF. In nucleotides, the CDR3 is TGCAGCGTTGACAGGGGGCTCGGCGAGCAGTACTTC.

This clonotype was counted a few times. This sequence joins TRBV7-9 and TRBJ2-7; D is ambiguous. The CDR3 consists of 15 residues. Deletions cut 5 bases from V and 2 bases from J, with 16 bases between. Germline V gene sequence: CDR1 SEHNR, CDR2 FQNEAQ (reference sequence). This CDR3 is CASSPPQASPYEQYF. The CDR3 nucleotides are TGTGCCAGCAGCCCTCCCCAAGCATCCCCCTACGAGCAGTACTTC. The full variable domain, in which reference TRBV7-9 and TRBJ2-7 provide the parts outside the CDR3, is DTGVSQNPRHKITKRGQNVTFRCDPISEHNRLYWYRQTLGQGPEFLTYFQNEAQLEKSRLLSDRFSAERPKGSFSTLEIQRTEQGDSAMYLCASSPPQASPYEQYFGPGTRLTVT.

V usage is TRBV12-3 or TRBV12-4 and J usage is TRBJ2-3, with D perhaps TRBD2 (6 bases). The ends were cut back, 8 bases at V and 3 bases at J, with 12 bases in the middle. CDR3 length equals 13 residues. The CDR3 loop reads CASQRRATDTQYF. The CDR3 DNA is TGTGCCAGCCAGCGGAGGGCGACAGATACGCAGTATTTT.

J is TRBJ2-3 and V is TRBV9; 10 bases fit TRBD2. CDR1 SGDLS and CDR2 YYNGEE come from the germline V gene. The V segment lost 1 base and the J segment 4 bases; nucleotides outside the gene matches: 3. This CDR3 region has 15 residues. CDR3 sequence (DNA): TGTGCCAGCAGCGTAAGCGGGGGGGCCCCAGATACGCAGTATTTT. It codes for CASSVSGGAPDTQYF.

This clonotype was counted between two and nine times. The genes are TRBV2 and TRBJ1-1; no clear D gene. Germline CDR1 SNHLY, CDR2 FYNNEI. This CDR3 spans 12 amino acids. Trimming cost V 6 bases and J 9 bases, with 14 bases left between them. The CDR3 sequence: CASRETRVKAFF. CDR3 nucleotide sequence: TGTGCCAGCAGAGAGACCCGAGTGAAAGCTTTCTTT.

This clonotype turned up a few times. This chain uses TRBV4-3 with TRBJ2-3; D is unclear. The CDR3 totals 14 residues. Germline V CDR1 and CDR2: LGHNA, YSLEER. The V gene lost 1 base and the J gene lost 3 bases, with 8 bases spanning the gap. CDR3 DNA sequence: TGCGCCAGCAGCCAAGTAGGAGCGACAGATACGCAGTATTTT. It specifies CASSQVGATDTQYF.

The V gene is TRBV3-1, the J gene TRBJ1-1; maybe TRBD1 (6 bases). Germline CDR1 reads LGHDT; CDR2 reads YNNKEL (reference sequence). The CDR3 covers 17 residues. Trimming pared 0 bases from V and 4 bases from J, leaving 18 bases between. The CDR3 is CASSQDRAGSDSTEAFF. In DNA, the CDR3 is TGTGCCAGCAGCCAAGATCGTGCAGGGTCGGACAGCACTGAAGCTTTCTTT. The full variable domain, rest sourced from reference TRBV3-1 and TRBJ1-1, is DTAVSQTPKYLVTQMGNDKSIKCEQNLGHDTMYWYKQDSKKFLKIMFSYNNKELIINETVPNRFSPKSPDKAHLNLHINSLELGDSAVYFCASSQDRAGSDSTEAFFGQGTRLTVV.

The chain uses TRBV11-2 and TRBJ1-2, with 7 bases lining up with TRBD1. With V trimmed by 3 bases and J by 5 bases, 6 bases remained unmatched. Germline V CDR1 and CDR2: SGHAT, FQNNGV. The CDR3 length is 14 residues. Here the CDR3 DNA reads TGTGCCAGCAGCTTTCCGGACAGGCGATATGGCTACACCTTC. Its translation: CASSFPDRRYGYTF.

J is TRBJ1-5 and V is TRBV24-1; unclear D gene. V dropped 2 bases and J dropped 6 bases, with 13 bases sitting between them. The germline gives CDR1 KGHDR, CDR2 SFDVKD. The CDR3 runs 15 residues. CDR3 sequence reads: CATSDSSAWGQPQHF. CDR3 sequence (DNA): TGTGCCACCAGTGATTCGTCAGCGTGGGGTCAGCCCCAGCATTTT.

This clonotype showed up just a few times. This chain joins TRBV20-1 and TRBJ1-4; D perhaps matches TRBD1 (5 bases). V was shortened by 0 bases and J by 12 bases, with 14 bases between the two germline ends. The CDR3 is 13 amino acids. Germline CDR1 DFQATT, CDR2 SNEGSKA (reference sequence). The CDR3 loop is CSARDRGGTELFF. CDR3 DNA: TGCAGTGCTAGAGATCGTGGAGGGACCGAACTGTTTTTT.

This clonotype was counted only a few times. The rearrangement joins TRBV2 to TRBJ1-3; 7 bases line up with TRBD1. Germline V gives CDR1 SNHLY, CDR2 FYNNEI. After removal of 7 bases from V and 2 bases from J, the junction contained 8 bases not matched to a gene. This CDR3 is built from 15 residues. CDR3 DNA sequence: TGTGCCAGCAAGGGGTCAGGGGGTCCTGGAAACACCATATATTTT. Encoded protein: CASKGSGGPGNTIYF.

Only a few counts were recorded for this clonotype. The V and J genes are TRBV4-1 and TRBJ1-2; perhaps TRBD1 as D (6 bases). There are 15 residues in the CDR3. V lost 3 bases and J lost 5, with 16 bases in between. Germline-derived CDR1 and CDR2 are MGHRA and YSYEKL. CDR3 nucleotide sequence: TGCGCCAGCAGCCATCACAGGGAAAGGGTTTATGGCTACACCTTC. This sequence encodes CASSHHRERVYGYTF.

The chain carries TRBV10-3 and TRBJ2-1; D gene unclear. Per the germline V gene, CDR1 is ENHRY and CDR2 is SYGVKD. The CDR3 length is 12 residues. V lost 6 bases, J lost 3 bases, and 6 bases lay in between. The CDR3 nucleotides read TGTGCCATCAGAGGTGACTACAATGAGCAGTTCTTC. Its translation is CAIRGDYNEQFF.